This T cell receptor (beta chain) stems from a study of response to subunit inactivated influenza vaccine. Turning to this clonotype: Antigen specificity is unknown.

The germline V gene encodes CDR1 MDHEN and CDR2 SYDVKM. The CDR3 length is 14 residues. With V trimmed by 4 bases and J by 1 base, 4 bases remained unmatched. Each CDR3 protein is one row after TCRdb ran MiXCR on the RT-PCR reads. The repertoire holds fewer than 400,000 distinct CDR3 sequences, with about a fifth as singletons. General study points: Each seasonal influenza vaccination recruits few new T cells, the authors suggested.

This specimen consisted of PBMCs from blood, obtained less than 22 months after vaccination. The rearrangement joins TRBV28 to TRBJ2-7; TRBD1 matches at 7 bases. The clonotype originates from a man aged 50-75 years who received an inactivated influenza vaccine. The CDR3 bases are TGTGCCAGCAGTTCCCCGGGACAGTCCTACGAGCAGTACTTC. Translating gives CASSSPGQSYEQYF.